This T cell receptor (beta chain) was sequenced for a study of T cells after yellow fever vaccination. Only a few counts were recorded for this clonotype. What it binds is unknown. Study findings and constraints: The booster saw the reappearance of most primary-vaccination clones (around 96% CD4, 88% CD8). There was a possibility that FACS-sorted repertoires contained abundant clonotypes contaminating from the bulk population. The secondary response was weaker but peaked faster, day 5 versus 15.

Germline CDR1 and CDR2: SGHTA and FQGNSA. The CDR3 loop spans 15 amino acids. V shed 5 bases and J 7 bases; nucleotides not matched to a gene: 7. A process of 5'RACE template switching, which added a universal primer site and UMIs, was used to make TCR cDNA. Each CDR3 protein is one row after TCRdb ran MiXCR on the 5' RACE reads. The data hold approximately 550,000 distinct CDR3 sequences, with 15% to 20% observed a single time. The chain joins TRBV7-2 to TRBJ2-5, with 13 bases that match TRBD2. The clonotype comes from a man aged 30-40 years who received the YFV17D yellow fever vaccine. The sample in question was PBMCs, obtained 15 days after the yellow fever booster vaccination. The CDR3: CASSPRTSGSPTQYF. As DNA, the CDR3 is TGTGCCAGCAGCCCCAGGACTAGCGGGAGCCCGACCCAGTACTTC.